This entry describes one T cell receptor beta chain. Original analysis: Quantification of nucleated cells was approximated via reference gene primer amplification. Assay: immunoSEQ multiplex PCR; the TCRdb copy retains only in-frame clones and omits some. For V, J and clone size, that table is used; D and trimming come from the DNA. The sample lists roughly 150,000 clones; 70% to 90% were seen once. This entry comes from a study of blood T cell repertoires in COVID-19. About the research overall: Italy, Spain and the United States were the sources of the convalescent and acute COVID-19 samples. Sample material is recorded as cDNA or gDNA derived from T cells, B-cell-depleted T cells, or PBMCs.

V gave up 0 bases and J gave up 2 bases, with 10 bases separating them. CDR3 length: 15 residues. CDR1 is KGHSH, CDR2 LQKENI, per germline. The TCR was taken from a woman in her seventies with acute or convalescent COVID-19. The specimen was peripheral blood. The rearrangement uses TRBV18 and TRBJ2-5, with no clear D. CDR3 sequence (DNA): TGTGCCAGCTCACCACCTCTGCGGCCACAAGAGACCCAGTACTTC. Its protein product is CASSPPLRPQETQYF.